The clone carrying this T cell receptor (beta chain) appeared a few times. Its specificity is not known. The data belong to a study of T cell repertoires in cytomegalovirus infection. In the study overall: A matching HLA type, together with CMV infection, was signaled by public TCR beta signatures.

TCRdb analysed the reads with MiXCR anew, one entry per CDR3 protein. The sample lists around 900,000 distinct CDR3 sequences; about 33% were seen once. This sample comprised cultured CD8+ T cells from PBMCs, obtained from culture after CMV antigen stimulation. This TCR was sampled from a human donor in good health (CMV status not recorded). Some clones in this sample may be carry-over from other donors' samples.

The CDR3 bases are TGTGCCACCAGCAGAGTCTGGGGGACAGGGGGCCTTGAAGCTTTCTTT. Translating it yields CATSRVWGTGGLEAFF. The V and J genes are TRBV15 and TRBJ1-1; TRBD1 agrees at 12 bases. The germline CDR1 and CDR2 sequences are LNHNV and YYDKDF (reference sequence). CDR3 length: 16 residues. V trimming: 1 base; J trimming: 7 bases; junction bases outside the gene matches: 7.